This TCR beta chain stems from a study of cytomegalovirus exposure and HLA in healthy donors. General study results and limits: Three chains linked to CMV were shown in vitro to be specific for CMV antigens.

PCR was performed using 60 Vbeta and 13 Jbeta primers. The repertoire was sequenced with immunoSEQ multiplex PCR; TCRdb's copy has only in-frame clones and lacks some. There are roughly 70,000 clones in the sample; roughly two thirds occur only once, and less than 15% lies in the top ten. Concerning this clone itself: Its antigen remains unidentified.

This TCR was sampled from a male donor in good health and CMV-seropositive. Sequencing used PBMCs.

Here the CDR3 DNA reads TGTGCCAGCAGGCGGGTCTACTCCTCGGATGAGCAGTTCTTC. Residues: CASRRVYSSDEQFF. The chain couples TRBV2 to TRBJ2-1, with D possibly being TRBD2 (5 bases). This CDR3 is 14 amino acids long. The V and J ends lost 6 bases and 8 bases respectively, with 17 bases between them. From germline, CDR1 is SNHLY and CDR2 FYNNEI.